A single sample gave rise to the 21 T cell receptor beta chains below, sequenced in a study of blood T cell repertoires in COVID-19 (dated by TCRdb to 2020 to 2021). The protocol used for the library was the immunoSEQ multiplex PCR assay. TCRdb re-hosts the immuneACCESS table, in-frame sequences only. Its copies lack some clones; in the studies checked, an unresolved V gene accounts for under half of them, and the cause for the rest is not known. Within this sample are 70,000 or so clones, with 60% to 85% of them counted one time only. The ten largest clonotypes hold 21% of the sample. Sequencing input: peripheral blood. These receptors were taken from a man between 70 and 80 years old with acute or convalescent COVID-19.

A few counts support this clone. CDR3 DNA sequence: TGTGCCAGCAGCGGAGGGGCTAGCGGCTACGAGCAGTACTTC. Translating it yields CASSGGASGYEQYF. This chain links TRBV11-1 with TRBJ2-7; 7 bases agree with TRBD2. V trimming: 5 bases; J trimming: 3 bases; junction bases outside the gene matches: 7. The CDR3 extends over 14 amino acids. Germline-derived CDR1 and CDR2 are SGHAT and FQDESV (reference sequence).

CDR3 region: CASSGAGTSGRAWNEQFF. CDR3 bases: TGTGCCAGCTCAGGCGCCGGGACTAGCGGGAGGGCCTGGAATGAGCAGTTCTTC. The chain employs TRBV18 and TRBJ2-1, with 16 nucleotides matching TRBD2. CDR1 is KGHSH, CDR2 LQKENI, per germline. This CDR3 spans 18 amino acids. The V segment lost 5 bases and the J segment 7 bases; nucleotides outside the gene matches: 11.

The chain recombines TRBV11-2 with TRBJ1-1; D is undetermined. Trimming took off 4 bases at V and 1 base at J, with 13 bases between the two ends. This CDR3 comprises 15 residues. Germline V lookup: CDR1 SGHAT, CDR2 FQNNGV. The CDR3: CASSSGVGSNTEAFF. In nucleotides, the CDR3 is TGTGCCAGCAGCTCCGGGGTAGGGTCGAACACTGAAGCTTTCTTT.

The CDR3 loop reads CASSQGASGSYEQYF. The CDR3 region has the DNA TGTGCCAGCAGCCAAGGGGCTAGCGGGAGCTACGAGCAGTACTTC. This chain joins TRBV14 and TRBJ2-7; 10 positions match TRBD2. This CDR3 contains 15 residues. Germline V gene lookup returns CDR1 SGHDN and CDR2 FVKESK. Losses at the gene ends were 1 base for V and 3 bases for J; bases not matched to a gene: 3.

This clone was seen a handful of times. V and J are TRBV7-9 and TRBJ1-1; 7 bases fit TRBD1. V lost 2 bases, J lost 5 bases, and 5 bases stayed unmatched. The CDR3 length is 14 residues. The germline CDR1 and CDR2 sequences are SEHNR and FQNEAQ (reference sequence). CDR3 protein: CASSLNHRGTEAFF. The CDR3, as DNA: TGTGCCAGCAGCTTAAACCACAGGGGTACTGAAGCTTTCTTT.

The table lists this clone with a count of one. This chain joins TRBV28 and TRBJ1-4; the D is unclear. CDR3 length: 14 residues. CDR1 is MDHEN and CDR2 is SYDVKM in the germline V gene. Trimming pared 6 bases from V and 8 bases from J, leaving 16 bases between. The CDR3 nucleotides are TGTGCCAGCAGCATAGTCCGCCCAGGAGAAAAACTGTTTTTT. Its translation: CASSIVRPGEKLFF.

This sequence joins TRBV5-5 and TRBJ2-1; D is perhaps TRBD2 (5 bases). The germline CDR1 and CDR2 sequences are SGHKS and YYEKEE (reference sequence). This CDR3 is built from 16 residues. V lost 0 bases and J 1 base, leaving 11 bases between the germline ends. The CDR3 sequence: CASSLATAASYNEQFF. CDR3 nucleotides: TGTGCCAGCAGCTTGGCCACAGCGGCATCCTACAATGAGCAGTTCTTC.

V is TRBV3-1 (or the pseudogene TRBV3-2) and J is TRBJ2-2; 10 bases align to TRBD2. The CDR3 loop spans 15 amino acids. Trimming at V came to 2 bases and at J to 6 bases, leaving 3 bases not matched to a gene. Germline CDR1 LGHDT, CDR2 YNNKEL (reference sequence). The CDR3 DNA reads TGTGCCAGCAGCCAATCCGGGACTAGCGCCGGGGAGCTGTTTTTT. Amino acids: CASSQSGTSAGELFF.

Regarding this clone: The sample holds other DNA sequences that translate to the same CDR3. The chain uses TRBV7-9 and TRBJ1-6; the match to TRBD1 covers 8 bases. Germline CDR1 and CDR2: SEHNR and FQNEAQ (reference sequence). This CDR3 contains 16 residues. Trimming took 6 bases from V and 10 from J; bases not matched to a gene: 14. In nucleotides, the CDR3 is TGTGCCAGCAGTTTAATATCTACAGGGGGGAGGTCACCCCTCCACTTT. Amino acids: CASSLISTGGRSPLHF.

The chain has TRBV2 and TRBJ2-1; weak D call: TRBD2 (6 bases). Trimming stripped 7 bases from V and 8 bases from J, with 18 bases between. The CDR3 is 14 amino acids. Germline CDR1 reads SNHLY; CDR2 reads FYNNEI. CDR3 in DNA: TGTGCCAGCACGGTGGAAGGACTAAAGTATGAGCAGTTCTTC. Its translation is CASTVEGLKYEQFF. The whole variable domain, remainder taken from reference TRBV2 and TRBJ2-1, is EPEVTQTPSHQVTQMGQEVILRCVPISNHLYFYWYRQILGQKVEFLVSFYNNEISEKSEIFDDQFSVERPDGSNFTLKIRSTKLEDSAMYFCASTVEGLKYEQFFGPGTRLTVL.

CDR3: CASSPTRTSAIYEQYF. Written as DNA, the CDR3 is TGTGCCAGCAGCCCAACCCGGACTAGCGCAATATACGAGCAGTACTTC. The chain uses TRBV7-3 and TRBJ2-7, with 9 bases lining up with TRBD2. Germline V CDR1 and CDR2: SGHTA, FQGTGA. The junction had 12 bases not matched to a gene; V was cut back by 5 bases and J by 4 bases. This CDR3 region has 16 residues.

This sequence joins TRBV5-6 and TRBJ1-5, with TRBD1 matching over 8 bases. The germline V gene encodes CDR1 SGHDT and CDR2 YYEEEE. The CDR3 is 13 residues long. The J segment lost 7 bases and the V segment lost 4 bases, leaving 4 bases of the junction unmatched. The CDR3 loop reads CASSIQGGQPQHF. CDR3 DNA sequence: TGTGCCAGCAGCATACAGGGGGGACAGCCCCAGCATTTT.

The sample holds one count of this clone. V is TRBV11-2 and J is TRBJ1-5; D gene uncertain. Trimming took 1 base from V and 4 from J, leaving 11 bases between them. This CDR3 contains 15 residues. CDR1 SGHAT and CDR2 FQNNGV come from the germline V gene. As DNA, the CDR3 is TGTGCCAGCAGCTTAGTGGCAGATAAGAATCAGCCCCAGCATTTT. Its translation is CASSLVADKNQPQHF.

The J gene is TRBJ2-1, the V gene TRBV18; 8 nucleotides agree with TRBD2. V dropped 3 bases and J dropped 10; count of bases not matched to a gene: 14. The CDR3 length is 16 residues. Germline values: CDR1 KGHSH, CDR2 LQKENI. The CDR3 protein is CASSPSSSGGGGEQFF. As DNA, the CDR3 is TGTGCCAGCTCACCCTCGTCGAGCGGGGGTGGTGGAGAGCAGTTCTTC.

This clone occurred a few times. The V and J genes are TRBV6-2 or TRBV6-3 and TRBJ1-5, with D unresolved. Germline values: CDR1 MNHEY, CDR2 SVGEGT. Between the trimmed V and J ends, which lost 5 bases and 5 bases, there was a span of 10 bases. This CDR3 region has 13 residues. The CDR3, as DNA: TGTGCCAGCAGTCCCCCGGGATATCAGCCCCAGCATTTT. Translated, it gives CASSPPGYQPQHF.

J is TRBJ2-3 and V is TRBV24-1, with 12 bases lining up with TRBD2. J was trimmed by 6 bases and V by 7 bases; bases with no gene match: 10. The CDR3 loop spans 16 amino acids. Looked up from germline, CDR1 is KGHDR and CDR2 is SFDVKD. In DNA form, the CDR3 reads TGTGCCACCAGCACGCCGGGACTAGCGGGTCCCGATACGCAGTATTTT. Protein sequence: CATSTPGLAGPDTQYF.

This chain joins TRBV24-1 and TRBJ2-1; TRBD2 matches 9 bases. Losses at the gene ends were 2 bases for V and 7 bases for J; bases not matched to a gene: 8. This CDR3 region has 16 residues. The germline gives CDR1 KGHDR, CDR2 SFDVKD. CDR3 in amino acids: CATSDYQAGGTNEQFF. CDR3 bases: TGTGCCACCAGTGATTATCAGGCGGGGGGGACGAATGAGCAGTTCTTC.

A single count supports this clone. The CDR3 nucleotides are TGTGCCAGTAGTATCTCCTCCGGGGGTAGCGGATACACCGGGGAGCTGTTTTTT. This codes for CASSISSGGSGYTGELFF. The rearrangement joins TRBV19 to TRBJ2-2, with D perhaps TRBD2 (6 bases). The CDR3 sequence is 18 residues long. The ends were cut back, 3 bases at V and 3 bases at J, with 20 bases in the middle. Germline values: CDR1 LNHDA, CDR2 SQIVND (reference sequence).

The J gene is TRBJ2-5, the V gene TRBV19; D might be TRBD1 (6 bases). Germline loops: CDR1 LNHDA, CDR2 SQIVND (reference sequence). This CDR3 spans 16 amino acids. Trimming took off 5 bases at V and 1 base at J, with 17 bases between the two ends. CDR3 in amino acids: CASSSPRGRRQETQYF. The CDR3 DNA follows: TGTGCCAGTAGTTCCCCGAGGGGGAGACGCCAAGAGACCCAGTACTTC.

The chain joins TRBV7-2 to TRBJ2-1; 15 nucleotides line up with TRBD2. This CDR3 has 17 residues. J was trimmed by 7 bases and V by 4 bases; bases with no gene match: 8. CDR1 is SGHTA, CDR2 FQGNSA, per germline. The CDR3 DNA is TGTGCCAGCAGCTCAGGACTAGCGGGAGGGCCGGGTAATGAGCAGTTCTTC. Its protein is CASSSGLAGGPGNEQFF.

A single count supports this clone. V usage is TRBV24-1 and J usage is TRBJ1-2, with 7 bases aligning to TRBD1. This CDR3 comprises 14 residues. Germline assignment: CDR1 KGHDR and CDR2 SFDVKD. V gave up 4 bases and J gave up 2 bases; unmatched junction bases: 3. CDR3 in DNA: TGTGCCACCAGTGAGCCGGGACAGAACTATGGCTACACCTTC. Encoded protein: CATSEPGQNYGYTF.